The source of this TCR beta chain is a study of response to subunit inactivated influenza vaccine. Study-level points and caveats: The authors suggested that every seasonal influenza vaccination recruits few new T cells.

In this sample, this clonotype turned up many times. Antigen: not known. The CDR3 runs 13 residues. V shed 3 bases and J shed 4 bases, with 7 bases lying between them. The germline V gene has CDR1 LNHDA and CDR2 SQIVND (reference sequence). TCRdb reprocessed the RT-PCR reads with MiXCR, giving one entry per CDR3 protein. The sample has more than 150,000 distinct CDR3 sequences, approximately 11% seen once. The chain uses TRBV19 and TRBJ2-1; unclear D gene. The receptor's source is a man in his fifties or sixties who received an inactivated influenza vaccine. Sequencing used CD8+ T cells sorted from PBMCs, obtained about 23 months after vaccination. CDR3 nucleotide sequence: TGTGCCAGTAGTATCGACGGATACAATGAGCAGTTCTTC. Encoded protein: CASSIDGYNEQFF.